Shown below are 19 T cell receptor beta chains from a single sample sequenced in a study of cytomegalovirus exposure and HLA in healthy donors. This PCR relied on a set of 60 Vbeta primers and 13 Jbeta primers. The repertoire was sequenced with immunoSEQ multiplex PCR; TCRdb's copy has only in-frame clones and lacks some. The sample yields 180,000 or so clones, nearly 80% seen once. Sequencing input: PBMCs. The origin of the receptors is a man aged 50 or older in good health and CMV-seropositive.

In its sample, this clone was seen once. CDR3 in DNA: TGTGCCAGCAGCCAATTAATAGGCTTGAGACAGGGGGTATCCTCTGGAAACACCATATATTTT. It specifies CASSQLIGLRQGVSSGNTIYF. This chain uses TRBV13 with TRBJ1-3, with 9 positions matching TRBD1. This CDR3 is built from 21 residues. Germline V CDR1 and CDR2: PRHDT, FYEKMQ (reference sequence). Losses at the gene ends were 5 bases for V and 0 bases for J; bases not matched to a gene: 20.

This chain joins TRBV2 and TRBJ1-3; D might be TRBD1 (6 bases). This CDR3 is 12 amino acids long. The V gene lost 11 bases and the J gene lost 9 bases, with 17 bases spanning the gap. Germline V gene sequence: CDR1 SNHLY, CDR2 FYNNEI. The CDR3 spells CARFSTGGTIYF. The CDR3 DNA reads as TGTGCCCGTTTCTCGACAGGTGGCACCATATATTTT. The whole variable domain, remainder taken from reference TRBV2 and TRBJ1-3, is EPEVTQTPSHQVTQMGQEVILRCVPISNHLYFYWYRQILGQKVEFLVSFYNNEISEKSEIFDDQFSVERPDGSNFTLKIRSTKLEDSAMYFCARFSTGGTIYFGEGSWLTVV.

This chain links TRBV9 with TRBJ1-2; TRBD1 might be the D (6 bases). The CDR3 contains 14 residues. Germline V gives CDR1 SGDLS, CDR2 YYNGEE. Trimming took off 5 bases at V and 8 bases at J, with 19 bases between the two ends. CDR3 in amino acids: CASSSGGQTRGYTF. For the CDR3, the DNA is TGTGCCAGCAGTTCGGGGGGCCAGACCCGGGGCTACACCTTC. Using reference TRBV9 and TRBJ1-2 for the parts outside the CDR3, the full variable domain is DSGVTQTPKHLITATGQRVTLRCSPRSGDLSVYWYQQSLDQGLQFLIQYYNGEERAKGNILERFSAQQFPDLHSELNLSSLELGDSALYFCASSSGGQTRGYTFGSGTRLTVV.

This clone has more than one count but fewer than ten. The genes are TRBV7-2 and TRBJ1-6, with a weak D call TRBD1 (5 bases). The V gene lost 4 bases and the J gene lost 14 bases, with 21 bases spanning the gap. The CDR3 covers 15 residues. CDR1 is SGHTA, CDR2 FQGNSA, per germline. CDR3 sequence (DNA): TGTGCCAGCAGCTGGCCGGGACGGGGGGTCATGGCCCTCCACTTT. This gives the protein CASSWPGRGVMALHF.

The chain recombines TRBV5-1 with TRBJ2-5, with a weak D call TRBD1 (6 bases). The J call could be wrong; TRBJ2-7 is a better fit for the DNA end. Germline V lookup: CDR1 SGHRS, CDR2 YFSETQ. The CDR3 has 15 amino acids. The CDR3 DNA is TGCGCCAGCTACTACCAGGGGAGCCCTCCTTCCGAGCAGTACTTC. This sequence encodes CASYYQGSPPSEQYF.

This chain joins TRBV28 and TRBJ2-7; possible D gene TRBD1, 6 bases. This CDR3 has 15 amino acids. CDR1 and CDR2 from the germline V gene are MDHEN and SYDVKM. The V end lost 4 bases, the J end lost 10 bases, and 23 bases lay between the germline ends. DNA for the CDR3: TGTGCCAGCAGTTCTGGTGGGACAAGGGGTTTCCTACAGTACGTC. Its protein is CASSSGGTRGFLQYV.

V is TRBV6-1 and J is TRBJ1-6; D is uncertain. Germline V gene lookup returns CDR1 MNHNS and CDR2 SASEGT. The CDR3 length is 12 residues. The ends were cut back, 6 bases at V and 13 bases at J, with 13 bases in the middle. The CDR3 here is CASSPALLPLHF. The CDR3, as DNA: TGTGCCAGCAGCCCCGCTCTACTTCCCCTCCACTTT.

The V call is TRBV4-3, the J call TRBJ1-2; TRBD1 aligns across 7 bases. J lost 4 bases, V lost 0 bases, and 20 bases had no gene match. This CDR3 is 20 amino acids long. Germline CDR1 reads LGHNA; CDR2 reads YSLEER. The CDR3 DNA sequence: TGCGCCAGCAGCCAAGATCAGCTAGCTCCTTACGACAGGGACCTCTATGGCTACACCTTC. Protein: CASSQDQLAPYDRDLYGYTF.

The V and J genes are TRBV25-1 and TRBJ2-5; 8 bases align to TRBD2. CDR3 length: 14 amino acids. The germline V gene has CDR1 MGHDK and CDR2 SYGVNS. Trimming removed 3 bases from V and 4 bases from J; junction bases left unmatched: 4. In DNA form, the CDR3 reads TGTGCCAGCAGTGAGCCCCGGGGGGGAGAGACCCAGTACTTC. It yields the protein CASSEPRGGETQYF.

The chain combines TRBV9 with TRBJ1-6, with 8 bases fitting TRBD1. The ends lost 4 bases at V and 9 bases at J; junction bases unmatched: 6. The CDR3 consists of 14 residues. Looked up from germline, CDR1 is SGDLS and CDR2 is YYNGEE. The CDR3 nucleotides read TGTGCCAGCAGCCCTGACAGGGGTGGTTCACCCCTCCACTTT. Translated: CASSPDRGGSPLHF.

The chain carries TRBV12-5 and TRBJ2-3, with 9 bases lining up with TRBD1. The germline gives CDR1 LGHNT, CDR2 FRNRAP. The CDR3 sequence is 16 residues long. DNA of the CDR3: TGTCCTGTTCGCCCGGATCATAGACAGGGGGTGGATACGCAGTATTTT. This encodes CPVRPDHRQGVDTQYF.

The chain employs TRBV5-1 and TRBJ1-3; the D gene is possibly TRBD1 (6 bases). The CDR3 totals 15 residues. Trimming removed 4 bases at V and 2 bases at J, with 13 bases between. CDR1 is SGHRS, CDR2 YFSETQ, per germline. CDR3 protein: CASSIETGPGNTIYF. CDR3 nucleotide sequence: TGCGCCAGCAGCATCGAAACAGGGCCTGGAAACACCATATATTTT.

The V gene is TRBV5-1, the J gene TRBJ1-6; TRBD1 aligns across 8 bases. Unmatched junction bases numbered 5, after V lost 2 bases and J lost 7 bases. Germline lookup yields CDR1 SGHRS and CDR2 YFSETQ. The length of the CDR3 is 15 residues. The CDR3 loop is CASSFTGTGNSPLHF. CDR3 nucleotide sequence: TGCGCCAGCAGCTTTACCGGGACAGGCAATTCACCCCTCCACTTT.

The chain uses TRBV11-2 and TRBJ2-7, with D perhaps matching TRBD1 (5 bases). The CDR3 totals 15 residues. Germline CDR1 is SGHAT and CDR2 is FQNNGV. The V end was cut by 1 base, the J end by 3 bases, with 13 bases between. CDR3 protein: CASSLVDAGNYEQYF. The CDR3 nucleotides are TGTGCCAGCAGCTTAGTCGACGCAGGGAACTACGAGCAGTACTTC.

V is TRBV7-2 and J is TRBJ2-3, with a possible D match to TRBD2 (6 bases). Trimming left V 0 bases short and J 4 bases short, with 11 bases between. From germline, CDR1 is SGHTA and CDR2 FQGNSA. This CDR3 has 15 amino acids. The CDR3 loop reads CASSLAGGEADTQYF. As DNA, the CDR3 is TGTGCCAGCAGCTTAGCCGGGGGTGAAGCAGATACGCAGTATTTT.

The rearrangement uses TRBV19 and TRBJ1-4, with 9 bases fitting TRBD1. The germline V gene has CDR1 LNHDA and CDR2 SQIVND (reference sequence). The junction had 5 bases not matched to a gene; V was cut back by 4 bases and J by 2 bases. The CDR3 extends over 16 amino acids. The CDR3 sequence is CASSRGQGATNEKLFF. The DNA for the CDR3 is TGTGCCAGTAGTAGGGGACAGGGAGCGACTAATGAAAAACTGTTTTTT.

The rearrangement joins TRBV10-3 to TRBJ1-1, with 7 bases fitting TRBD1. Germline V gene sequence: CDR1 ENHRY, CDR2 SYGVKD. The CDR3 runs to 12 residues. V lost 4 bases, J lost 4 bases, and 0 bases stayed unmatched. Here the CDR3 DNA reads TGTGCCATCAGTGGACAGGGCACTGAAGCTTTCTTT. Amino acid sequence: CAISGQGTEAFF.

The genes are TRBV18 and TRBJ2-3, with TRBD2 matching over 11 bases. In germline, CDR1 is KGHSH, CDR2 LQKENI. V shed 0 bases, J shed 4 bases, and the junction held 3 bases outside the gene matches. This CDR3 contains 16 residues. The CDR3: CASSPPVLAGADTQYF. The CDR3 DNA is TGTGCCAGCTCACCACCGGTACTAGCGGGGGCAGATACGCAGTATTTT. Supplemented by reference TRBV18 and TRBJ2-3, the full variable domain reads NAGVMQNPRHLVRRRGQEARLRCSPMKGHSHVYWYRQLPEEGLKFMVYLQKENIIDESGMPKERFSAEFPKEGPSILRIQQVVRGDSAAYFCASSPPVLAGADTQYFGPGTRLTVL.

This chain connects TRBV21-1 to TRBJ1-6; the table's D call, TRBD1, was not checked against the DNA. TRBV21-1 is noted as a pseudogene. The CDR3 runs 19 residues. The CDR3 reads CASSKVELVDRGMLGPLHF. CDR3 DNA sequence: TGTGCCAGCAGCAAAGTGGAGTTGGTAGACAGGGGTATGCTTGGGCCCCTCCACTTT.